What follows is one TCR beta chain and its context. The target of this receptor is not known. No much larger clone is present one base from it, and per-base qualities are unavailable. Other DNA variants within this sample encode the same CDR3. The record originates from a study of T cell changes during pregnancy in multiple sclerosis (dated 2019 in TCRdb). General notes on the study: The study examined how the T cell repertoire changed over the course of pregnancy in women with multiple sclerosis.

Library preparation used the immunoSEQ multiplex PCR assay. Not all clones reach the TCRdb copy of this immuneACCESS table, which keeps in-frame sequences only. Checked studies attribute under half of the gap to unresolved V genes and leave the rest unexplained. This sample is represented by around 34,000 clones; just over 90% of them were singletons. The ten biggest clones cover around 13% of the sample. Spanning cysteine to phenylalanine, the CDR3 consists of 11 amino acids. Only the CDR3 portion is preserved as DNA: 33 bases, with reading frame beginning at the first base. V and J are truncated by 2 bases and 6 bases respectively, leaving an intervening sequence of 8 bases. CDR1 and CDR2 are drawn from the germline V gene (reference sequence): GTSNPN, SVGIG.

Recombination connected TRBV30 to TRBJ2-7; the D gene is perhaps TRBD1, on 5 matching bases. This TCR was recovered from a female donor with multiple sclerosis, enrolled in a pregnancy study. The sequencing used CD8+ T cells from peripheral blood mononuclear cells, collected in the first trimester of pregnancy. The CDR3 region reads CAWSFGAEQYF. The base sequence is TGTGCCTGGAGTTTTGGGGCCGAGCAGTACTTC.